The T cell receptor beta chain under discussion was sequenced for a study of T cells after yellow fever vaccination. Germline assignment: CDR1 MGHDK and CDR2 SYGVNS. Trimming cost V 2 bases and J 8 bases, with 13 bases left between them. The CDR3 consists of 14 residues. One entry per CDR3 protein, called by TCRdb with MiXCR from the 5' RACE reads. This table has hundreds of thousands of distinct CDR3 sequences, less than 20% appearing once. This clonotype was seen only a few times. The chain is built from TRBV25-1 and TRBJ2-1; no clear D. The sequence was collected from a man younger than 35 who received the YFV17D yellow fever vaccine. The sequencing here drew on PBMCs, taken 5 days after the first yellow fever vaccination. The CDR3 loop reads CASSEIGRIDEQFF. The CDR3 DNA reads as TGTGCCAGCAGTGAAATAGGCAGAATTGATGAGCAGTTCTTC.